This T cell receptor (beta chain) was recorded in a study of Ad26.COV2.S vaccination and SARS-CoV-2 variants. Study summary: Ad26.COV2.S arm of COV1001 included the donor. Study outcomes and limitations: Greater spike-specific TCR breadth was seen in vaccine recipients than in placebo recipients.

The protocol was immunoSEQ multiplex PCR, while the TCRdb copy is restricted to in-frame clones and leaves out a portion. The table shows a few hundred thousand clones, with around four fifths occurring only once. The CDR3 is made up of 14 amino acids. Trimming shortened V by 6 bases and J by 1 base, and 11 bases separated the two germline ends. Germline lookup yields CDR1 SGHNT and CDR2 YYREEE (reference sequence). Treatment noted: some 20 received Ad26.COV2.S at low or high dose, single or two shots; about five received placebo; per-sample allocation not given. On day 63 after the first injection, vaccine and placebo recipients gave samples. Of note for this clone: Its antigen is as yet unknown.

The receptor was derived from a person between 18 and 59 years old who received the Ad26.COV2.S COVID-19 vaccine or a placebo. V gene TRBV5-4 combines with J gene TRBJ2-1; tentatively, D is TRBD1 (6 bases). Sequencing was performed on peripheral blood, taken in a trial of Ad26.COV2.S vaccine versus placebo. CDR3 in amino acids: CASKGVGSYNEQFF. The CDR3 DNA is TGTGCCAGCAAGGGGGTGGGTTCCTACAATGAGCAGTTCTTC.